This T cell receptor beta chain originates from a study of regulatory T cells in long-lasting Graves disease. Time point given: newly diagnosed GD, antithyroid drugs for less than 3 months. RNA from PBMCs was the source of the TCR library. Study results and caveats: There was favoring of TRBV28, TRBJ1-2 and TRBJ2-5 in persistent disease.

Libraries of TCR beta came from iRepertoire HTBI primers plus Arm-PCR of CDR3 regions. Via MiXCR, TCRdb re-called the multiplex PCR reads, giving one row per CDR3 protein. The data show roughly 510,000 distinct CDR3 sequences, with about 16% seen just once and 12% held by the top ten. This CDR3 is built from 11 residues. Germline CDR1 DFQATT, CDR2 SNEGSKA (reference sequence). The V gene lost 3 bases and the J gene lost 8 bases, with 8 bases spanning the gap. This clonotype was seen at least ten times. Its antigen is undetermined. The sample also formed part of further work on T cells in Graves' hyperthyroidism and ophthalmopathy.

The TCR comes from a man between 18 and 35 years old with Graves disease. The rearrangement uses TRBV20-1 and TRBJ2-1; no definite D call. The material was peripheral blood mononuclear cells (PBMCs), obtained at new diagnosis, from a patient treated with antithyroid drugs. CDR3 coding DNA: TGCAGTGCTAGGACCGCGGATGAGCAGTTCTTC. This codes for CSARTADEQFF.